The clone carrying this T cell receptor (beta chain) came up once. Its antigen is currently unknown. This sample stems from a study of shared clonotypes between healthy human individuals. Study-level background: The cohort had a couple of women and three men, ages 18 to 49. Every donor yielded three CD4 naive, three CD4 memory, two CD8 naive and one CD8 memory plate.

CDR3 length equals 14 residues. The V gene end was trimmed by 2 bases and the J gene end by 2 bases; junction bases not matched to a gene: 3. Germline V gives CDR1 SGHRS, CDR2 YFSETQ. Repertoires were generated with immunoSEQ multiplex PCR, while TCRdb's copy carries only in-frame clones and drops some. The profile shows some 1 million clones, roughly 80% of them singletons. Notes on the study in general: Across a handful of donors, naive CD4 shared around 5%, naive CD8 under 4%, memory CD4 2.3%, memory CD8 approximately 0.4%. Among non-shared clonotypes, generation probabilities were lower than among those shared by all four donors.

The chain employs TRBV5-1 and TRBJ2-5; 7 bases agree with TRBD2. Sequencing used memory CD4+ T cells sorted from blood. The subset is: CD45RA-negative fraction. This clonotype originated in a man aged 18 to 35 in good health. CDR3 nucleotide sequence: TGCGCCAGCAGCTTTCCGGGAGGTCAAGAGACCCAGTACTTC. Amino acid sequence: CASSFPGGQETQYF.